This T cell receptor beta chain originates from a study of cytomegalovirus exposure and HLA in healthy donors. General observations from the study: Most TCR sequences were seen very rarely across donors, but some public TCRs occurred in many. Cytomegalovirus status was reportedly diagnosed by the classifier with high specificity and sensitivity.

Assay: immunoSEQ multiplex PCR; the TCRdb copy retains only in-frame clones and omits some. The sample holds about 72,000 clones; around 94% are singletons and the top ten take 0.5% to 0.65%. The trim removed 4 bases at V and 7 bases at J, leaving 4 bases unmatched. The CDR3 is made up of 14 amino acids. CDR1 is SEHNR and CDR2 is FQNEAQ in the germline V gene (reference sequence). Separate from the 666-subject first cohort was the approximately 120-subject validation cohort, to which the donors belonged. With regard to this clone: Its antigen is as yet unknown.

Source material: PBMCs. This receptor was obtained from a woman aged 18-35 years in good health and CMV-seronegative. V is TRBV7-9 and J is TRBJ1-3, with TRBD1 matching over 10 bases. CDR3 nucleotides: TGTGCCAGCAGCTGGGGACAGGGGATGAACACCATATATTTT. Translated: CASSWGQGMNTIYF.